The clone carrying this TCR beta chain was seen at least ten times. This sample is drawn from a study of Graves' ophthalmopathy and Graves' hyperthyroidism. Patients were diagnosed from clinical symptoms, serum thyroxine, TRAb, thyroid ultrasound and orbital computed tomography. The sequenced template was RNA, covering the TCR beta CDR3 region. The first-round RT-PCR employed HTBI primers together with the Qiagen OneStep RT-PCR kit. A multiplex PCR was then performed as the second round. TCRdb fed the multiplex PCR reads into MiXCR, producing one record per CDR3 protein. The sample has about 24,000 distinct CDR3 sequences; nearly 50% are singletons. Per the germline V gene, CDR1 is MNHNS and CDR2 is SASEGT. V was cut by 6 bases and J by 0 bases, with 21 bases left in between. CDR3 length: 18 amino acids.

V gene TRBV6-1 combines with J gene TRBJ2-4; D is perhaps TRBD1 (6 bases). Material for sequencing was peripheral blood. This sequence originates from an adult woman with stable Graves' hyperthyroidism. CDR3 coding DNA: TGTGCCAGCAGGGTGCAGGGACACTTCTTTTTAGCCAAAAACATTCAGTACTTC. Translation: CASRVQGHFFLAKNIQYF.